This passage covers 6 T cell receptor beta chains from one sample sequenced in a study of blood T cell repertoires in COVID-19. Profiled with immunoSEQ multiplex PCR; TCRdb holds only in-frame clones, not every one. The sample lists around 60,000 clones, just under 85% occurring once. Source material: peripheral blood. The origin of the receptors is a man aged 65 to 85 with acute or convalescent COVID-19.

The chain employs TRBV29-1 and TRBJ2-1, with TRBD1 identical over 9 bases. From germline, CDR1 is SQVTM and CDR2 ANQGSEA. The CDR3 has 13 residues. Trimming removed 6 bases from V and 5 bases from J; junction bases left unmatched: 5. The CDR3 sequence: CSVWRDRDNEQFF. The CDR3 coding sequence is TGCAGCGTATGGAGGGACAGGGACAATGAGCAGTTCTTC.

This clone was detected only once. The rearrangement uses TRBV3-1 (or the pseudogene TRBV3-2) and TRBJ2-5; perhaps TRBD2 as D (7 bases). CDR1 is LGHDT, CDR2 YNNKEL, per germline (reference sequence). V lost 1 base to trimming and J lost 5 bases, with 11 bases between them. This CDR3 is built from 14 residues. CDR3 amino acids: CASSQVGGAETQYF. The CDR3 coding sequence is TGTGCCAGCAGCCAAGTTGGGGGGGCGGAGACCCAGTACTTC.

The CDR3 loop reads CATSDTGQGSYNEQFF. The DNA of the CDR3 is TGTGCCACCAGTGACACGGGACAGGGGTCCTACAATGAGCAGTTCTTC. The genes are TRBV24-1 and TRBJ2-1; 10 bases agree with TRBD1. Germline assignment: CDR1 KGHDR and CDR2 SFDVKD. The CDR3 is 16 amino acids. Unmatched junction bases numbered 3, after V lost 4 bases and J lost 1 base.

The chain employs TRBV5-6 and TRBJ2-7; D might be TRBD2 (6 bases). Germline loops: CDR1 SGHDT, CDR2 YYEEEE. Trimming took 4 bases from V and 4 from J, leaving 18 bases between them. The CDR3 covers 15 residues. CDR3 sequence: CASSPPGSPTYEQYF. The DNA of the CDR3 is TGTGCCAGCAGCCCGCCCGGGAGCCCTACTTACGAGCAGTACTTC.

The chain couples TRBV2 to TRBJ2-1; the D gene is possibly TRBD2 (5 bases). Trimming took 5 bases from V and 0 from J, leaving 11 bases between them. The CDR3 is made up of 15 amino acids. CDR1 and CDR2 (germline): SNHLY, FYNNEI. The DNA for the CDR3 is TGTGCCAGCAGTCCAAATGCGGGCTCCTACAATGAGCAGTTCTTC. Translated, it gives CASSPNAGSYNEQFF.

This clone was observed a few times. The V call is TRBV7-8, the J call TRBJ2-1, with 10 bases aligning to TRBD2. The germline gives CDR1 SGHVS, CDR2 FQNEAQ. V lost 5 bases and J lost 5; bases outside the gene matches: 6. The CDR3 is made up of 15 amino acids. The CDR3 sequence: CASSLGLARNNEQFF. The CDR3 DNA reads TGTGCCAGCAGCCTGGGACTAGCGAGAAACAATGAGCAGTTCTTC.